This T cell receptor (beta chain) was captured by sequencing in a study of OX40 agonist ivuxolimab in advanced cancers. On the study more broadly: Partial responses occurred in Three dose-escalation patients, one with hepatocellular carcinoma and two with cutaneous melanoma.

Some clones are missing from TCRdb's copy, which holds only in-frame ones; the method was immunoSEQ multiplex PCR. In the table there are about 73,000 clones, 88% of which are singletons. The receptor's source is an adult with an advanced solid tumor such as melanoma, head and neck, liver or kidney cancer. The input for sequencing was CD4+ or CD8+ T cells sorted from blood, taken in a trial of the OX40 agonist ivuxolimab.

In DNA, the CDR3 is TGTGCCAGCAGCCTAAACAGCGACTATGGCTACACCTTC. Translation gives CASSLNSDYGYTF. The V call is TRBV7-2, the J call TRBJ1-2; the D is unclear. Germline assignment: CDR1 SGHTA and CDR2 FQGNSA. The CDR3 loop spans 13 amino acids. Trimming removed 5 bases from V and 3 bases from J, with 10 bases in between.